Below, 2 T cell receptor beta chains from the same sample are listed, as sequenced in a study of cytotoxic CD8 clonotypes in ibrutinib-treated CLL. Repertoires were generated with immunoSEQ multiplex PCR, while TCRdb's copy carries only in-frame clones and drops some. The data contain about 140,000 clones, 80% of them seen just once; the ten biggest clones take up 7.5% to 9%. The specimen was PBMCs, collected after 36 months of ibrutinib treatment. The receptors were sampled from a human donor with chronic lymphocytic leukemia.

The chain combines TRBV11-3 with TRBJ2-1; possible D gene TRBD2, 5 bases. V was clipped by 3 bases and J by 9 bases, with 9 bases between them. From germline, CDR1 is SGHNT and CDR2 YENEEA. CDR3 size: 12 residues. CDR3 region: CASSFRRFEQFF. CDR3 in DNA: TGTGCCAGCAGCTTTCGGAGGTTTGAGCAGTTCTTC. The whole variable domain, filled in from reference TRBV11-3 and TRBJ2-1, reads EAGVVQSPRYKIIEKKQPVAFWCNPISGHNTLYWYLQNLGQGPELLIRYENEEAVDDSQLPKDRFSAERLKGVDSTLKIQPAELGDSAVYLCASSFRRFEQFFGPGTRLTVL.

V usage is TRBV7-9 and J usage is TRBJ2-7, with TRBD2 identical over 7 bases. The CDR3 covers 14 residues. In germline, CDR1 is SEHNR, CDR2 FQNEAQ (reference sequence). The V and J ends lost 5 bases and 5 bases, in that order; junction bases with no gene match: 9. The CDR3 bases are TGTGCCAGCAGCCCAGGGAGGGGTTGGGACGAGCAGTACTTC. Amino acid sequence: CASSPGRGWDEQYF.